A selection of T cell receptor beta chains follows, all from one sample in a study of blood T cell repertoires in COVID-19. The repertoire was sequenced with immunoSEQ multiplex PCR; TCRdb's copy has only in-frame clones and lacks some. The table shows approximately 90,000 clones, with 78% occurring only once. Sequenced: peripheral blood. These receptors originate from a man in his 70s with COVID-19, enrolled during active disease. CDR3s include the opening cysteine and the closing phenylalanine or tryptophan. A D gene is named only where the DNA matches it firmly. Not all rows give a size; the values are once, few, many and, for expanded clones, a class.

size: -; V: TRBV3-1/TRBV3-2; D: TRBD1; J: TRBJ2-7; CDR3: CASSLRQGGSHEQYF; DNA: TGTGCCAGCAGCCTAAGACAGGGTGGAAGCCACGAGCAGTACTTC
size: -; V: TRBV7-2; D: TRBD1; J: TRBJ2-4; CDR3: CASSPNTGTGGIIQYF; DNA: TGTGCCAGCAGCCCTAACACTGGGACAGGGGGCATCATTCAGTACTTC
size: -; V: TRBV28; D: -; J: TRBJ2-1; CDR3: CASRGNNEQFF; DNA: TGTGCCAGCCGGGGTAACAATGAGCAGTTCTTC
size: -; V: TRBV27; D: -; J: TRBJ2-3; CDR3: CASSARDFTDTQYF; DNA: TGTGCCAGCAGTGCCCGGGACTTTACAGATACGCAGTATTTT
size: -; V: TRBV19; D: TRBD1; J: TRBJ2-3; CDR3: CASSASGTGETDTQYF; DNA: TGTGCCAGTAGTGCATCCGGGACAGGGGAAACAGATACGCAGTATTTT
size: -; V: TRBV25-1; D: TRBD1; J: TRBJ2-7; CDR3: CASSLRRRGQGGVYEQYF; DNA: TGTGCCAGCAGTTTACGCCGTAGGGGACAGGGAGGTGTCTACGAGCAGTACTTC
size: -; V: TRBV3-1/TRBV3-2; D: TRBD2; J: TRBJ2-1; CDR3: CASSQLPTSGNNNEQFF; DNA: TGTGCCAGCAGCCAATTACCGACTAGCGGGAATAACAATGAGCAGTTCTTC
size: -; V: TRBV4-1; D: -; J: TRBJ2-7; CDR3: CASSQDSTASYEQYF; DNA: TGCGCCAGCAGCCAAGATTCGACAGCCTCCTACGAGCAGTACTTC
size: -; V: TRBV18; D: TRBD2; J: TRBJ2-7; CDR3: CASSPAGGPPYEQYF; DNA: TGTGCCAGCTCACCCGCGGGGGGACCTCCGTACGAGCAGTACTTC
size: -; V: TRBV5-1; D: TRBD2; J: TRBJ2-1; CDR3: CASSFSSGAFSYNEQFF; DNA: TGCGCCAGCAGCTTCTCTAGCGGCGCTTTTTCCTACAATGAGCAGTTCTTC
size: few; V: TRBV7-9; D: -; J: TRBJ2-3; CDR3: CASSFLIDADTQYF; DNA: TGTGCCAGCAGCTTCCTAATAGATGCAGATACGCAGTATTTT
size: -; V: TRBV27; D: -; J: TRBJ1-5; CDR3: CASRQTGGNQPQHF; DNA: TGTGCCAGCAGACAAACGGGGGGAAATCAGCCCCAGCATTTT
size: many; V: TRBV27; D: TRBD1; J: TRBJ1-2; CDR3: CASRPWGGTGDFGYTF; DNA: TGTGCCAGCAGGCCCTGGGGGGGGACAGGGGATTTTGGCTACACCTTC
size: -; V: TRBV7-2; D: -; J: TRBJ2-1; CDR3: CASSLSRSYNEQFF; DNA: TGTGCCAGCAGCTTGTCCCGCTCCTACAATGAGCAGTTCTTC
size: -; V: TRBV18; D: -; J: TRBJ1-6; CDR3: CASSPLDGGNNSPLHF; DNA: TGTGCCAGCTCACCATTGGACGGGGGTAATAATTCACCCCTCCACTTT
size: -; V: TRBV11-3; D: -; J: TRBJ2-7; CDR3: CASSFSGYEQYF; DNA: TGTGCCAGCAGCTTTAGCGGCTACGAGCAGTACTTC
size: -; V: TRBV11-2; D: -; J: TRBJ2-5; CDR3: CASSLAVLETQYF; DNA: TGTGCCAGCAGCTTAGCGGTATTGGAGACCCAGTACTTC
size: few; V: TRBV27; D: TRBD1; J: TRBJ1-2; CDR3: CASSTTGDLGYTF; DNA: TGTGCCAGCAGTACGACAGGGGATTTAGGGTACACCTTC
size: -; V: TRBV19; D: -; J: TRBJ1-5; CDR3: CASSTPGGNQPQHF; DNA: TGTGCCAGTAGTACGCCAGGGGGCAATCAGCCCCAGCATTTT
size: -; V: TRBV7-2; D: TRBD2; J: TRBJ2-7; CDR3: CASTRTSGNEQYF; DNA: TGTGCCAGCACCCGGACTAGCGGGAACGAGCAGTACTTC
size: -; V: TRBV4-3; D: TRBD1; J: TRBJ1-2; CDR3: CASSQTGSYGYTF; DNA: TGCGCCAGCAGCCAGACAGGGTCTTATGGCTACACCTTC
size: -; V: TRBV7-8; D: -; J: TRBJ1-5; CDR3: CASSLSRYQPQHF; DNA: TGTGCCAGCAGCTTATCTCGGTATCAGCCCCAGCATTTT
size: once; V: TRBV30; D: -; J: TRBJ1-1; CDR3: CAWTPENTEAFF; DNA: TGTGCCTGGACTCCAGAGAACACTGAAGCTTTCTTT
size: few; V: TRBV2; D: TRBD1; J: TRBJ2-1; CDR3: CASSRTGDHEQFF; DNA: TGTGCCAGCAGTCGGACAGGGGACCATGAGCAGTTCTTC
size: -; V: TRBV19; D: TRBD1; J: TRBJ1-5; CDR3: CASTDGQGAQPQHF; DNA: TGTGCCAGTACCGATGGACAGGGGGCTCAGCCCCAGCATTTT
size: medium-sized; V: TRBV28; D: -; J: TRBJ2-3; CDR3: CASTTGFLGTDTQYF; DNA: TGTGCCAGCACCACAGGGTTTTTGGGCACAGATACGCAGTATTTT
size: -; V: TRBV29-1; D: -; J: TRBJ1-1; CDR3: CSAGSMGTYTEAFF; DNA: TGCAGCGCCGGCTCTATGGGGACATACACTGAAGCTTTCTTT
size: -; V: TRBV24-1; D: TRBD1; J: TRBJ1-2; CDR3: CATSDTTGDRDGYTF; DNA: TGTGCCACCAGTGATACCACAGGGGATCGGGACGGCTACACCTTC
size: -; V: TRBV11-2; D: -; J: TRBJ1-2; CDR3: CASSLVERNYGYTF; DNA: TGTGCCAGCAGCTTAGTGGAGAGGAACTATGGCTACACCTTC
size: -; V: TRBV5-6; D: -; J: TRBJ1-3; CDR3: CASSLFGVPGNTIYF; DNA: TGTGCCAGCAGCCTATTCGGGGTTCCGGGAAACACCATATATTTT
size: once; V: TRBV11-1; D: -; J: TRBJ1-4; CDR3: CASSPAGGNEKLFF; DNA: TGTGCCAGCAGCCCTGCTGGGGGGAATGAAAAACTGTTTTTT
size: -; V: TRBV7-2; D: -; J: TRBJ2-7; CDR3: CASSLDGVRASYEQYF; DNA: TGTGCCAGCAGCTTAGATGGGGTCAGGGCCTCCTACGAGCAGTACTTC
size: -; V: TRBV5-5; D: -; J: TRBJ2-2; CDR3: CASSVPEKSTGELFF; DNA: TGTGCCAGCAGCGTCCCTGAAAAGAGCACCGGGGAGCTGTTTTTT